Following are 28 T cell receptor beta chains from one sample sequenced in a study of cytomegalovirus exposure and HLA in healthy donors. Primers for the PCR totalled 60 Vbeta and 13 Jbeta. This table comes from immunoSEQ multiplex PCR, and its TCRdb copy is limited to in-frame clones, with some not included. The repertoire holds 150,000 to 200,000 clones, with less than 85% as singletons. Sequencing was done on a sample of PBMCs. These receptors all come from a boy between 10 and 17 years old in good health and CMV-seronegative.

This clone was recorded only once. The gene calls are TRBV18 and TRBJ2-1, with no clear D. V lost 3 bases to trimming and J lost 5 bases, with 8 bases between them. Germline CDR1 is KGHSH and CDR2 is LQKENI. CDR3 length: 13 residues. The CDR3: CASSPGINNEQFF. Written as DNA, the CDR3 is TGTGCCAGCTCACCGGGCATTAACAATGAGCAGTTCTTC.

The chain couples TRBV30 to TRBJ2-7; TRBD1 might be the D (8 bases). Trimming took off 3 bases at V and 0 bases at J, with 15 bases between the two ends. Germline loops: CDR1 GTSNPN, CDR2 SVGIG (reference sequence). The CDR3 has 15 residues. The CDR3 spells CAWRGGTGSSYEQYF. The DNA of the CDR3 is TGTGCCTGGAGGGGAGGGACAGGTAGCTCCTACGAGCAGTACTTC.

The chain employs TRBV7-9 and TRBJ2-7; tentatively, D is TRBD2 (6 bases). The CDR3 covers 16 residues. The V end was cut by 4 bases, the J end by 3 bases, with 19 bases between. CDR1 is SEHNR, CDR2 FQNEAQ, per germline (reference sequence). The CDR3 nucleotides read TGTGCCAGCAGCTCGACTTATGGCCGGGACTTCTACGAGCAGTACTTC. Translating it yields CASSSTYGRDFYEQYF.

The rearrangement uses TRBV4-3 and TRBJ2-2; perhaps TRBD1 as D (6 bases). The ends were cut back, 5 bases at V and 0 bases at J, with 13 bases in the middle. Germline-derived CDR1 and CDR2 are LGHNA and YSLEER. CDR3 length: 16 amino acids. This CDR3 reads CASSWGLAANTGELFF. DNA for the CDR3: TGCGCCAGCAGCTGGGGGCTAGCAGCGAACACCGGGGAGCTGTTTTTT.

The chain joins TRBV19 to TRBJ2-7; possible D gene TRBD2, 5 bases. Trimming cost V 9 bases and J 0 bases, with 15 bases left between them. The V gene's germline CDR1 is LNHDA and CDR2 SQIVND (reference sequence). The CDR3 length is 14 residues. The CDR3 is CASSGLTGSYEQYF. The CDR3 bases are TGTGCCAGCTCAGGACTTACGGGCTCCTACGAGCAGTACTTC.

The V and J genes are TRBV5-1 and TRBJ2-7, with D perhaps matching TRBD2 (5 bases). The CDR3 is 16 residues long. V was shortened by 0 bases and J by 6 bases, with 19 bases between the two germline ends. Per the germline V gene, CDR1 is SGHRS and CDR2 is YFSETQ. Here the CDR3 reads CASSLELSRTRREQYF. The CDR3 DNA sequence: TGCGCCAGCAGCTTGGAACTTAGTAGGACTCGCCGCGAGCAGTACTTC.

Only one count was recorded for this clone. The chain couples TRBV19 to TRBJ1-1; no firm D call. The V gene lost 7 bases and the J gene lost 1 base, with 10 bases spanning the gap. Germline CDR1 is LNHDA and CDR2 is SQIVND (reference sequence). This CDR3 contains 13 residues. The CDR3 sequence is CASTLTENTEAFF. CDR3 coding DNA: TGTGCCAGTACATTAACAGAGAACACTGAAGCTTTCTTT.

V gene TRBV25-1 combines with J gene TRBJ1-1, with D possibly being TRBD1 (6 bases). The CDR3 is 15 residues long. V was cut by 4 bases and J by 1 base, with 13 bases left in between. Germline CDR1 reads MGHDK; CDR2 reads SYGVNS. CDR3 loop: CASSAHRDGNTEAFF. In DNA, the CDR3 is TGTGCCAGCAGTGCCCACAGGGACGGGAACACTGAAGCTTTCTTT.

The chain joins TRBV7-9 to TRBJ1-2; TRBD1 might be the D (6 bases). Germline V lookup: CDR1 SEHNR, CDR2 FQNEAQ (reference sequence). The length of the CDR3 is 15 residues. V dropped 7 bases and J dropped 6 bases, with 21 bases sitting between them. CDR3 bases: TGTGCCAGCACCGAAGGGGCAGGGGTAATGAATGGCTACACCTTC. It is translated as CASTEGAGVMNGYTF.

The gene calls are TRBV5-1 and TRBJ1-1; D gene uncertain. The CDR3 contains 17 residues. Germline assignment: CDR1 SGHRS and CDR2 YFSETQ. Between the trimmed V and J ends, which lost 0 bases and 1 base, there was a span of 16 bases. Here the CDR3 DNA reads TGCGCCAGCAGCTTGGCCGAGGTTTACCGGCAGAACACTGAAGCTTTCTTT. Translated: CASSLAEVYRQNTEAFF.

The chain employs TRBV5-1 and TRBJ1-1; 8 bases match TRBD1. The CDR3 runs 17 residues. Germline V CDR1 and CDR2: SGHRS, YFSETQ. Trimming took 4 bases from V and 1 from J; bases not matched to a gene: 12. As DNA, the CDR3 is TGCGCCAGCAGCCCATGGAACGGGACAGGCCGGAACACTGAAGCTTTCTTT. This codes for CASSPWNGTGRNTEAFF.

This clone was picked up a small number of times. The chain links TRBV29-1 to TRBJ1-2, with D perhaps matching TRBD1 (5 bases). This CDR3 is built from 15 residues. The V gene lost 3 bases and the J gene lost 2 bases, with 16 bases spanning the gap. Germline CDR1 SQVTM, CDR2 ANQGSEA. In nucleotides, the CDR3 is TGCAGCGTTGACCGACAGAGAAATGCAAACTATGGCTACACCTTC. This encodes CSVDRQRNANYGYTF. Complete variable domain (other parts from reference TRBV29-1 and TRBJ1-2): SAVISQKPSRDICQRGTSLTIQCQVDSQVTMMFWYRQQPGQSLTLIATANQGSEATYESGFVIDKFPISRPNLTFSTLTVSNMSPEDSSIYLCSVDRQRNANYGYTFGSGTRLTVV.

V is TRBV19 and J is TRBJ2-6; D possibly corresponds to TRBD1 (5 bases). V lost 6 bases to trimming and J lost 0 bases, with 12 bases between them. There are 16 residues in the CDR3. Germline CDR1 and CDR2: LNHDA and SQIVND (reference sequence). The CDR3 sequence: CASRQGSFSGANVLTF. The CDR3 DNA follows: TGTGCCAGTAGGCAGGGTTCTTTCTCTGGGGCCAACGTCCTGACTTTC.

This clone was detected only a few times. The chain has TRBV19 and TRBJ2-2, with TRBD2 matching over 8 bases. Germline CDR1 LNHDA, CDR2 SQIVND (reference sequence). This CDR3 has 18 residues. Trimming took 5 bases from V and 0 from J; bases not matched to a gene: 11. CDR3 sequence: CASSFRGSGTANTGELFF. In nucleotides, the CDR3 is TGTGCCAGTAGTTTCCGCGGTAGCGGGACTGCGAACACCGGGGAGCTGTTTTTT.

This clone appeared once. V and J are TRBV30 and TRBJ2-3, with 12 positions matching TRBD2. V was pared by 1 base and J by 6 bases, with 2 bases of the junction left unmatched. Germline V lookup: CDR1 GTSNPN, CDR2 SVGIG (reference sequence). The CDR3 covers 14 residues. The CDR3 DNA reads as TGTGCCTGGAGTGGGACTAGCGGGACTGATACGCAGTATTTT. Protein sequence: CAWSGTSGTDTQYF.

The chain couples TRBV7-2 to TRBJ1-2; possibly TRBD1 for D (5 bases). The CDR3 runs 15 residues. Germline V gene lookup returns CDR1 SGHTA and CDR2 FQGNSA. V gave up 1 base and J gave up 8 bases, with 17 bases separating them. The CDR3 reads CASSLGAGERSGYTF. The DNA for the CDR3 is TGTGCCAGCAGCTTAGGTGCGGGGGAACGGTCGGGCTACACCTTC.

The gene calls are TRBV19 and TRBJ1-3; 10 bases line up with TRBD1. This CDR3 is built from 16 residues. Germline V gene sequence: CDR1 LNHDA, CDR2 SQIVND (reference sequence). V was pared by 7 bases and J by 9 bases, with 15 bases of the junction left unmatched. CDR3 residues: CASIGRGGQGSSTIYF. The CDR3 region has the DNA TGTGCCAGTATCGGTCGAGGGGGACAGGGGTCGAGCACCATATATTTT.

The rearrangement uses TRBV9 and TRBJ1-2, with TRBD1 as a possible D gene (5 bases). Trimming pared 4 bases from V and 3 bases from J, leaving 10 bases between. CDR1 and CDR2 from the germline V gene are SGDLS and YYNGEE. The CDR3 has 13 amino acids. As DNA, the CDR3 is TGTGCCAGCAGCCATGACAGATACTATGGCTACACCTTC. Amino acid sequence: CASSHDRYYGYTF.

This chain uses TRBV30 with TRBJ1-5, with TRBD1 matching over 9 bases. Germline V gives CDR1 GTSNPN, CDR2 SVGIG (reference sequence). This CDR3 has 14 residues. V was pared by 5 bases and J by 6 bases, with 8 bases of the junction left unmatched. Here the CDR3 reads CAWGETGGLQPQHF. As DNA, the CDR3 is TGTGCCTGGGGGGAAACAGGGGGCCTTCAGCCCCAGCATTTT.

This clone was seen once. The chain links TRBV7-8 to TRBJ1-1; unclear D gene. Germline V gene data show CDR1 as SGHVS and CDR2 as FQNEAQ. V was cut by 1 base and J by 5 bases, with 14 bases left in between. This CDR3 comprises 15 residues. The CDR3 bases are TGTGCCAGCAGCTTAGTGGTGCAGGCCACAACTGAAGCTTTCTTT. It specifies CASSLVVQATTEAFF.

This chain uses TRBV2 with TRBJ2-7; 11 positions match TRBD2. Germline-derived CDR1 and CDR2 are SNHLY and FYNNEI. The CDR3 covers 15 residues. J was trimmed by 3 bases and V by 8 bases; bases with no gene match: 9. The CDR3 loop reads CASSWTLAGDYEQYF. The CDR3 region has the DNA TGTGCCAGCTCCTGGACACTAGCGGGGGACTACGAGCAGTACTTC.

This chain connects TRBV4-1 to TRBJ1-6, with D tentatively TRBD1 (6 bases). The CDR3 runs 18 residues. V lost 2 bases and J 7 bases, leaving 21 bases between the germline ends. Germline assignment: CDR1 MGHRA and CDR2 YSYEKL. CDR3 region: CASSQNKGGRFTNSPLHF. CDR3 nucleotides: TGCGCCAGCAGCCAAAACAAAGGGGGTAGGTTTACGAATTCACCCCTCCACTTT.

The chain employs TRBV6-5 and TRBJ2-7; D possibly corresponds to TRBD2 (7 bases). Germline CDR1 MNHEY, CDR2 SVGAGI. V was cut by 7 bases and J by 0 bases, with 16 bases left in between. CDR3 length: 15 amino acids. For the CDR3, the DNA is TGTGCCAGCATGACGCCGAGGGGGGGCTCCTACGAGCAGTACTTC. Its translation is CASMTPRGGSYEQYF.

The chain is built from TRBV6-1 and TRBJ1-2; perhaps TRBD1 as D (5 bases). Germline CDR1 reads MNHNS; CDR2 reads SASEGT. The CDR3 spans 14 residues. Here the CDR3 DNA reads TGTGCTACCATACCCGCAGGGTCCCTCTATGGCTACACCTTC. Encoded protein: CATIPAGSLYGYTF.

CDR3 protein: CASSLSLGANVLTF. The CDR3 nucleotides read TGTGCCAGCAGCTTGTCTTTGGGGGCCAACGTCCTGACTTTC. The rearrangement joins TRBV5-6 to TRBJ2-6, with D uncertain. The ends were cut back, 1 base at V and 4 bases at J, with 6 bases in the middle. The germline V gene encodes CDR1 SGHDT and CDR2 YYEEEE. This CDR3 contains 14 residues.

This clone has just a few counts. The CDR3: CASSTGGYGYTF. The DNA for the CDR3 is TGTGCCAGCAGCACAGGGGGCTATGGCTACACCTTC. J is TRBJ1-2 and V is TRBV7-9, with 8 bases fitting TRBD1. CDR3 length equals 12 residues. Trimming cost V 5 bases and J 4 bases; bases outside gene matches: 0. Germline CDR1 and CDR2: SEHNR and FQNEAQ (reference sequence).

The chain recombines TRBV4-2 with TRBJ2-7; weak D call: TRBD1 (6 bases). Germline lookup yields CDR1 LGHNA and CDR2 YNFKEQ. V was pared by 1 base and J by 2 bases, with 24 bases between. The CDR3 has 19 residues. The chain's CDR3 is CASSQALYSATGITYEQYF. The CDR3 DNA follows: TGTGCCAGCAGCCAAGCTTTGTATTCGGCGACAGGCATCACCTACGAGCAGTACTTC.

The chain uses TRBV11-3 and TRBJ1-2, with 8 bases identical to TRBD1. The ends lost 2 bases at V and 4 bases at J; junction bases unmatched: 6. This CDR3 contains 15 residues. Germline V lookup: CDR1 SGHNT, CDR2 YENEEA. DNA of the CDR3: TGTGCCAGCAGCTTAACAGGGGGGGCCGTCTATGGCTACACCTTC. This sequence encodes CASSLTGGAVYGYTF.